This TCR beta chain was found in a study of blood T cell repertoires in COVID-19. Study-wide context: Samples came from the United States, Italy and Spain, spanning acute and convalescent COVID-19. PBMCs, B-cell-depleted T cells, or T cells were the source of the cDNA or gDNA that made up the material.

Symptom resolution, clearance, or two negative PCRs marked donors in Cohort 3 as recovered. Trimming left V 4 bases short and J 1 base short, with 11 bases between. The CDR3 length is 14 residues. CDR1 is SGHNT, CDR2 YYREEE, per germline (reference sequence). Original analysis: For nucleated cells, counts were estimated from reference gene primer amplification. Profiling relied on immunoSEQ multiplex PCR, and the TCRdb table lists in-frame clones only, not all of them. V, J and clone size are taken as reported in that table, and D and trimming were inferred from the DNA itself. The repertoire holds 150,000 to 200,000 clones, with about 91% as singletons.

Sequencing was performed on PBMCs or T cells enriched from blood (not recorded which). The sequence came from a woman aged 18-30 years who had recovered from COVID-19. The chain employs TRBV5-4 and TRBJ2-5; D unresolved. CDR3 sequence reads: CASSAVGRQETQYF. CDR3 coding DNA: TGTGCCAGCAGCGCGGTAGGCCGCCAAGAGACCCAGTACTTC.